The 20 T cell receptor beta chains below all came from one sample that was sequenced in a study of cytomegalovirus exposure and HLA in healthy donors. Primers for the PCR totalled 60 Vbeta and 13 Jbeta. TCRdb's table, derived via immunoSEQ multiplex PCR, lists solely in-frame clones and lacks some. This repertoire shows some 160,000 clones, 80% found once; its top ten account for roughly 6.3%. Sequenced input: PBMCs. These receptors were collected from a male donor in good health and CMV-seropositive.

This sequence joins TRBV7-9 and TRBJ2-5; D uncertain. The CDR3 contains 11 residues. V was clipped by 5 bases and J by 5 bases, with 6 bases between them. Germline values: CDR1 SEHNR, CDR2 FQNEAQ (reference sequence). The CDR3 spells CASSPRETQYF. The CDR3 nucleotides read TGTGCCAGCAGCCCCAGGGAGACCCAGTACTTC.

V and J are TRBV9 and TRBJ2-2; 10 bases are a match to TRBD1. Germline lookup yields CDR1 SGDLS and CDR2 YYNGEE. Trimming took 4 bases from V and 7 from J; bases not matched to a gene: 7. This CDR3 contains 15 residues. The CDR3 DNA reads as TGTGCCAGCAGCACCGACAGGGGGCGTCACGGGGAGCTGTTTTTT. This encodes CASSTDRGRHGELFF.

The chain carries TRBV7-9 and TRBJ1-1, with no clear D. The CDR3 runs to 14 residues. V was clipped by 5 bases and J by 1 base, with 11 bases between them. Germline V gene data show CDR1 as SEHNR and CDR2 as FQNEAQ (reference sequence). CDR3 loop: CASSLTDGNTEAFF. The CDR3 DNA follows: TGTGCCAGCAGCCTCACAGACGGGAACACTGAAGCTTTCTTT.

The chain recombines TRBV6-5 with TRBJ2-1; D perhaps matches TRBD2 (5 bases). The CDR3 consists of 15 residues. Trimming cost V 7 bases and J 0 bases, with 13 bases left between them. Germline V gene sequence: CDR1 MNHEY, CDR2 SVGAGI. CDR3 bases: TGTGCCAGCAAGGTTCGAGGGAGCTCCTACAATGAGCAGTTCTTC. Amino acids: CASKVRGSSYNEQFF.

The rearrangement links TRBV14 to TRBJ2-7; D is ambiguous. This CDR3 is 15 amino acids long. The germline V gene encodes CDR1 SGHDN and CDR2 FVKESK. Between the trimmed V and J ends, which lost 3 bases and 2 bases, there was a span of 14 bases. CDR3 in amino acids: CASSQGSPAPYEQYF. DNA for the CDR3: TGTGCCAGCAGCCAGGGCTCCCCAGCCCCCTACGAGCAGTACTTC.

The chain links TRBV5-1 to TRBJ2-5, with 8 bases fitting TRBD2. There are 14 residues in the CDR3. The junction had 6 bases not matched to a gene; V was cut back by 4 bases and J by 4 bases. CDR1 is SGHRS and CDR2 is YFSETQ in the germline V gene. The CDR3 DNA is TGCGCCAGCAGCCCGGGGGGGGGCGGAGAGACCCAGTACTTC. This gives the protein CASSPGGGGETQYF.

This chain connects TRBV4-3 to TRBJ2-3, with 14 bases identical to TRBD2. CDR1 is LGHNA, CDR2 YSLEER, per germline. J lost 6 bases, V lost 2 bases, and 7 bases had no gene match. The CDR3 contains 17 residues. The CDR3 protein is CASSQRGTSGSRDTQYF. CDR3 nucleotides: TGCGCCAGCAGCCAACGCGGGACTAGCGGGAGTAGGGATACGCAGTATTTT.

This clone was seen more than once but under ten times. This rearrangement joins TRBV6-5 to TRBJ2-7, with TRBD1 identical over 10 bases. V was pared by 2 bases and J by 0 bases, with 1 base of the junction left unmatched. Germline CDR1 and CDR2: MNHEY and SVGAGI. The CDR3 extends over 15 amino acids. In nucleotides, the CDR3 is TGTGCCAGCAGTTACAGGGACAGGGGCTCCTACGAGCAGTACTTC. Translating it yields CASSYRDRGSYEQYF.

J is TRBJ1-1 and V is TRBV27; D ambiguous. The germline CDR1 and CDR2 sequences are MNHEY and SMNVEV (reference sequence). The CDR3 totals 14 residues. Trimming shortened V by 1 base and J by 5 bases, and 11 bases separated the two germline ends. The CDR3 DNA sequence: TGTGCCAGCAGTTTATTCCGGGGAGGGACTGAAGCTTTCTTT. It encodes CASSLFRGGTEAFF.

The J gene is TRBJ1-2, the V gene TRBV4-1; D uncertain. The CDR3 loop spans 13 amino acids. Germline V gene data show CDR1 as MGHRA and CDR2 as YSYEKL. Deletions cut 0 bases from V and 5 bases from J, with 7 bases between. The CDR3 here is CASSQETGYGYTF. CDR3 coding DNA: TGCGCCAGCAGCCAAGAGACGGGGTATGGCTACACCTTC.

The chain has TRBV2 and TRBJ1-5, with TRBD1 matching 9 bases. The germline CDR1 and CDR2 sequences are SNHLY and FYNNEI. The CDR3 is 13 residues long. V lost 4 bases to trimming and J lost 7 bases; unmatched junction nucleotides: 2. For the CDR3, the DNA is TGTGCCAGCAGTGGGACAGGGGAACAGCCCCAGCATTTT. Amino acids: CASSGTGEQPQHF. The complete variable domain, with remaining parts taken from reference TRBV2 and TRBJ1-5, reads EPEVTQTPSHQVTQMGQEVILRCVPISNHLYFYWYRQILGQKVEFLVSFYNNEISEKSEIFDDQFSVERPDGSNFTLKIRSTKLEDSAMYFCASSGTGEQPQHFGDGTRLSIL.

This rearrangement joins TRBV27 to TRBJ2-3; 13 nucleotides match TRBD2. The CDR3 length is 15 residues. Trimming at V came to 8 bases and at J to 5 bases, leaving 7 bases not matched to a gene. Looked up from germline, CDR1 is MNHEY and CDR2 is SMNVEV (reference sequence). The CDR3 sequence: CASWGLAGLRDTQYF. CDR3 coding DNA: TGTGCCAGCTGGGGACTAGCGGGACTTAGAGATACGCAGTATTTT.

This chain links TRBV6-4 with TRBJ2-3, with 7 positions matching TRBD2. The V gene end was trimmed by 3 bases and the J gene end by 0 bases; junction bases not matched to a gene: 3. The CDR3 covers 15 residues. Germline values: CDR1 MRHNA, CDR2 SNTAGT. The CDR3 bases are TGTGCCAGCAGTGAACGAGCGGGGAGCACAGATACGCAGTATTTT. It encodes CASSERAGSTDTQYF.

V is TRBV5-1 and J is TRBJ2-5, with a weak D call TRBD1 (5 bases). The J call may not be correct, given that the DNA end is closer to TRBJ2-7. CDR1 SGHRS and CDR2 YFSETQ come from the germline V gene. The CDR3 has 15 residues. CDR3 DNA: TGCGCCAGCAGCCCTCAGGGTCAGGCCCCCTACGAGCAGTACTTC. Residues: CASSPQGQAPYEQYF.

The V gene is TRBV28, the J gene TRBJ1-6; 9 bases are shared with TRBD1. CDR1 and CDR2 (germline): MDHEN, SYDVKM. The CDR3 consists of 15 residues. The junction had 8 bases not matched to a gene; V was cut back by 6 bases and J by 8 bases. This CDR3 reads CASRPARDRDSPLHF. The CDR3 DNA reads TGTGCCAGCAGACCCGCCCGGGACAGGGATTCACCCCTCCACTTT.

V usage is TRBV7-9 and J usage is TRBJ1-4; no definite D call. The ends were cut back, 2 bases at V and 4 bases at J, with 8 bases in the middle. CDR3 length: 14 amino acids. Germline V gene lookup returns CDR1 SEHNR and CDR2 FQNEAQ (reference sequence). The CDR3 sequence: CASSLFEVNEKLFF. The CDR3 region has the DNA TGTGCCAGCAGCTTATTTGAGGTTAATGAAAAACTGTTTTTT.

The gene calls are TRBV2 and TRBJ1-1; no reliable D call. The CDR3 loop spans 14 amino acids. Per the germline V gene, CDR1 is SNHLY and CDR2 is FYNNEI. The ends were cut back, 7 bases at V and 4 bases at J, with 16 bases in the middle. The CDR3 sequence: CASTLGGSRTEAFF. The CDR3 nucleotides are TGTGCCAGCACTCTGGGAGGGAGTCGCACTGAAGCTTTCTTT.

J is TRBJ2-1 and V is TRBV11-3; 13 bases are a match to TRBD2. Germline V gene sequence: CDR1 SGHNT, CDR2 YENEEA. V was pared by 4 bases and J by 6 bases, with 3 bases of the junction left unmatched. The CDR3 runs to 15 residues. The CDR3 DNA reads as TGTGCCAGCAGCTGGACTAGCGGGGGTAGCAATGAGCAGTTCTTC. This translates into CASSWTSGGSNEQFF.

For the CDR3, the DNA is TGTGCCAGCAGCGCTAGCGGAGGGAGGGATACGCAGTATTTT. Protein sequence: CASSASGGRDTQYF. The chain carries TRBV11-2 and TRBJ2-3, with 7 nucleotides matching TRBD2. The V segment lost 5 bases and the J segment 6 bases; nucleotides outside the gene matches: 8. This CDR3 has 14 residues. Germline values: CDR1 SGHAT, CDR2 FQNNGV.

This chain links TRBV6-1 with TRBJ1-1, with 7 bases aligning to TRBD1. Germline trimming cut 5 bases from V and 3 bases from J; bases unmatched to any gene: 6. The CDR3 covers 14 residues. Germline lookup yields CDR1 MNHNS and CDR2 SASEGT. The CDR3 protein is CASSSLTGHTEAFF. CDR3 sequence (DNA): TGTGCCAGCAGTTCTTTGACAGGGCACACTGAAGCTTTCTTT.